The 12 T cell receptor beta chains below all came from one sample that was sequenced in a study of control samples from healthy donors and cancer patients. TCRdb's table, derived via immunoSEQ multiplex PCR, lists solely in-frame clones and lacks some. The table shows 110,000 to 150,000 clones, with 94% occurring only once. Input material: blood. These receptors were obtained from a man in his forties in good health.

The chain couples TRBV4-2 to TRBJ1-2; D gene unclear. This CDR3 has 12 amino acids. Per the germline V gene, CDR1 is LGHNA and CDR2 is YNFKEQ. The V gene lost 0 bases and the J gene lost 6 bases, with 5 bases spanning the gap. In DNA form, the CDR3 reads TGTGCCAGCAGCCAAGATGCTGATGGCTACACCTTC. Amino acid sequence: CASSQDADGYTF.

DNA of the CDR3: TGTGCCAGCCATGGACTTAGCGGGTTACCCGGGGAGCTGTTTTTT. Translated, it gives CASHGLSGLPGELFF. The rearrangement links TRBV11-2 to TRBJ2-2; 7 bases line up with TRBD2. Unmatched junction bases numbered 12, after V lost 8 bases and J lost 6 bases. CDR3 size: 15 residues. Germline V lookup: CDR1 SGHAT, CDR2 FQNNGV.

The genes are TRBV28 and TRBJ2-1; the match to TRBD2 covers 9 bases. CDR1 and CDR2 (germline): MDHEN, SYDVKM. The ends lost 6 bases at V and 3 bases at J; junction bases unmatched: 12. The CDR3 is made up of 17 amino acids. The chain's CDR3 is CASRPPSGTAGYNEQFF. CDR3 sequence (DNA): TGTGCCAGCAGGCCCCCTAGCGGGACGGCGGGCTACAATGAGCAGTTCTTC.

As regards this clone: A junction end diverges from the germline sequence, so it may reflect a read error. V usage is TRBV4-2 and J usage is TRBJ1-5, with no clear D. Looked up from germline, CDR1 is LGHNA and CDR2 is YNFKEQ. The CDR3 consists of 15 residues. The CDR3 sequence is CASSKEGNGNQPQHF. The CDR3 region has the DNA TGTGCCAGCAGCAAAGAGGGCAACGGCAATCAGCCCCAGCATTTT.

This clone has just one count. The chain links TRBV29-1 to TRBJ1-5; the match to TRBD1 covers 9 bases. The V and J ends lost 7 bases and 4 bases, in that order; junction bases with no gene match: 5. The CDR3 loop spans 13 amino acids. Germline-derived CDR1 and CDR2 are SQVTM and ANQGSEA. DNA of the CDR3: TGCAGCGCGGGACAGGGCGGTAATCAGCCCCAGCATTTT. This codes for CSAGQGGNQPQHF. The whole variable domain, filled in from reference TRBV29-1 and TRBJ1-5, reads SAVISQKPSRDICQRGTSLTIQCQVDSQVTMMFWYRQQPGQSLTLIATANQGSEATYESGFVIDKFPISRPNLTFSTLTVSNMSPEDSSIYLCSAGQGGNQPQHFGDGTRLSIL.

The chain carries TRBV7-9 and TRBJ1-2; 7 nucleotides agree with TRBD1. V trimming: 9 bases; J trimming: 7 bases; junction bases outside the gene matches: 14. The CDR3 is made up of 14 amino acids. Germline V gene data show CDR1 as SEHNR and CDR2 as FQNEAQ (reference sequence). The chain's CDR3 is CASNREGAPPGYTF. As DNA, the CDR3 is TGTGCCAGTAACCGTGAGGGGGCGCCTCCTGGCTACACCTTC.

The V and J genes are TRBV7-3 and TRBJ1-1; TRBD1 matches at 10 bases. Germline lookup yields CDR1 SGHTA and CDR2 FQGTGA. The CDR3 has 15 amino acids. V trimming: 2 bases; J trimming: 5 bases; junction bases outside the gene matches: 5. Here the CDR3 reads CASSLRQGALTEAFF. The CDR3, as DNA: TGTGCCAGCAGCTTACGACAGGGGGCGTTGACTGAAGCTTTCTTT.

A few counts support this clone. The chain employs TRBV18 and TRBJ1-1, with D uncertain. Germline V gives CDR1 KGHSH, CDR2 LQKENI. The CDR3 contains 14 residues. V lost 0 bases to trimming and J lost 0 bases, with 5 bases between them. The CDR3 here is CASSPPWLNTEAFF. The CDR3 nucleotides read TGTGCCAGCTCACCACCTTGGTTGAACACTGAAGCTTTCTTT. Full variable domain (outside the CDR3, taken from reference TRBV18 and TRBJ1-1): NAGVMQNPRHLVRRRGQEARLRCSPMKGHSHVYWYRQLPEEGLKFMVYLQKENIIDESGMPKERFSAEFPKEGPSILRIQQVVRGDSAAYFCASSPPWLNTEAFFGQGTRLTVV.

The V and J genes are TRBV15 and TRBJ2-7, with a weak D call TRBD1 (5 bases). Germline assignment: CDR1 LNHNV and CDR2 YYDKDF (reference sequence). The CDR3 loop spans 15 amino acids. V lost 0 bases, J lost 2 bases, and 11 bases lay in between. CDR3 sequence reads: CATSRDNRRPYEQYF. DNA of the CDR3: TGTGCCACCAGCAGAGATAACAGGCGACCCTACGAGCAGTACTTC. The entire variable domain, with the rest obtained from reference TRBV15 and TRBJ2-7, is as follows: DAMVIQNPRYQVTQFGKPVTLSCSQTLNHNVMYWYQQKSSQAPKLLFHYYDKDFNNEADTPDNFQSRRPNTSFCFLDIRSPGLGDTAMYLCATSRDNRRPYEQYFGPGTRLTVT.

The rearrangement uses TRBV11-2 and TRBJ1-5; 7 bases map to TRBD1. Germline V gene data show CDR1 as SGHAT and CDR2 as FQNNGV. J was trimmed by 5 bases and V by 6 bases; bases with no gene match: 7. CDR3 length: 14 amino acids. Written as DNA, the CDR3 is TGTGCCAGCAGTCTCACAGGGGTTGATCAGCCCCAGCATTTT. Its protein product is CASSLTGVDQPQHF.

The J gene is TRBJ1-4, the V gene TRBV6-6, with unresolved D. The CDR3 is 15 amino acids. Germline V gene sequence: CDR1 MNHNY, CDR2 SVGAGI (reference sequence). V dropped 8 bases and J dropped 8 bases, with 21 bases sitting between them. The CDR3 is CASGPPGRASEKLFF. CDR3 coding DNA: TGTGCCAGCGGACCCCCGGGGAGGGCGTCGGAAAAACTGTTTTTT.

This chain connects TRBV5-1 to TRBJ2-1, with 10 bases aligning to TRBD2. V was pared by 3 bases and J by 5 bases, with 17 bases of the junction left unmatched. The CDR3 contains 19 residues. The V gene's germline CDR1 is SGHRS and CDR2 YFSETQ. The CDR3 reads CASSSPGQRLAGVHNEQFF. In DNA form, the CDR3 reads TGCGCCAGCAGCTCGCCGGGACAGCGACTAGCGGGTGTCCACAATGAGCAGTTCTTC. The variable domain in full, with the rest retrieved from reference TRBV5-1 and TRBJ2-1, is KAGVTQTPRYLIKTRGQQVTLSCSPISGHRSVSWYQQTPGQGLQFLFEYFSETQRNKGNFPGRFSGRQFSNSRSEMNVSTLELGDSALYLCASSSPGQRLAGVHNEQFFGPGTRLTVL.